This T cell receptor beta chain was retrieved from a study of blood T cell repertoires in COVID-19. Per the authors' pipeline: Quantification of nucleated cells was approximated via reference gene primer amplification. Repertoires were generated with immunoSEQ multiplex PCR, while TCRdb's copy carries only in-frame clones and drops some. V, J and clone size are those of that table, while D and trimming were read from the DNA. Among 30,000 to 45,000 clones, more than 85% were seen once, and the ten largest hold more than 15%. This clonotype originated in a man in his 70s with acute or convalescent COVID-19. The material sequenced was peripheral blood.

CDR3 protein: CASSSREGGETQYF. The CDR3 coding sequence is TGTGCCAGCAGCTCCAGGGAGGGGGGAGAGACCCAGTACTTC. V is TRBV5-4 and J is TRBJ2-5; TRBD2 is a possible D gene (7 bases). The germline gives CDR1 SGHNT, CDR2 YYREEE (reference sequence). V was pared by 3 bases and J by 4 bases, with 13 bases between. The CDR3 length is 14 residues.